The source of this T cell receptor (beta chain) is a study of PD-1 blockade in classical Hodgkin lymphoma. Study as a whole: Intravenous nivolumab at 3 mg/kg was given to patients every 2 weeks. Whole-study results and caveats: Unlike CD8+ TCR diversity, which did not rise significantly by C4D1, CD4+ TCR diversity did.

The repertoire was sequenced with immunoSEQ multiplex PCR; TCRdb's copy has only in-frame clones and lacks some. The sample includes around 31,000 clones, around 84% of them seen just once. This clone was detected once. Antigen specificity is unknown. Time point noted: cycle 4 day 1 (C4D1), after around six weeks of nivolumab. Relapse after autologous stem cell transplantation occurred in every patient, and brentuximab vedotin exposure varied. Negative magnetic selection isolated CD4+ T cells from thawed PBMCs. Patients had relapsed/refractory classical Hodgkin lymphoma with complete response, partial response or progressive disease as best response. The germline V gene has CDR1 SGHVS and CDR2 FNYEAQ. V was pared by 1 base and J by 8 bases, with 6 bases of the junction left unmatched. The CDR3 is made up of 15 amino acids.

The material sequenced was CD4+ T cells from blood, taken before the fourth cycle of nivolumab. The J gene is TRBJ2-1, the V gene TRBV7-6; 9 bases align to TRBD2. The TCR was taken from a human donor with classical Hodgkin lymphoma. The CDR3 protein is CASSLGLAGLDEQFF. The DNA of the CDR3 is TGTGCCAGCAGCTTAGGGCTAGCGGGGTTGGATGAGCAGTTCTTC.